The present TCR beta chain was sequenced within a study of blood T cell repertoires in COVID-19. Assay: immunoSEQ multiplex PCR; the TCRdb copy retains only in-frame clones and omits some. The sample yields under 450,000 clones, over 75% seen once. The junction had 15 bases not matched to a gene; V was cut back by 5 bases and J by 5 bases. CDR3 length: 17 residues. Per the germline V gene, CDR1 is LNHDA and CDR2 is SQIVND (reference sequence). Seattle patients were enrolled while actively infected and followed longitudinally. This sequence was found in a woman aged 40 to 55 with COVID-19, enrolled during active disease. The V gene is TRBV19, the J gene TRBJ2-7, with 10 bases matching TRBD2. Sample: peripheral blood. CDR3 protein: CASSSIGGASGSDEQYF. The CDR3 DNA reads as TGTGCCAGTAGTTCCATTGGGGGGGCTAGCGGGAGCGACGAGCAGTACTTC.